This T cell receptor beta chain was found in a study of CD4 and CD8 cells across lung adenocarcinoma regions. TCRdb called the PCR reads again in MiXCR, with one record for every CDR3 protein. Of under 30,000 distinct CDR3 sequences in the sample, 50% to 55% are singletons; the top ten hold 40% to 55%. Trimming took 2 bases from V and 2 from J, leaving 5 bases between them. The CDR3 runs 13 residues. Germline-derived CDR1 and CDR2 are MNHEY and SMNVEV (reference sequence). Localized lung adenocarcinoma, a non-small cell lung cancer, affected the donors. The V gene is TRBV27, the J gene TRBJ2-3; D not certain. This receptor was taken from a male donor with lung adenocarcinoma. The CD4 and CD8 labels of this study may be unreliable. Sequencing input: CD8+ T cells from the center of a lung tumor. CDR3 sequence: CASSLRLTDTQYF. The CDR3 DNA is TGTGCCAGCAGTTTACGACTCACAGATACGCAGTATTTT.